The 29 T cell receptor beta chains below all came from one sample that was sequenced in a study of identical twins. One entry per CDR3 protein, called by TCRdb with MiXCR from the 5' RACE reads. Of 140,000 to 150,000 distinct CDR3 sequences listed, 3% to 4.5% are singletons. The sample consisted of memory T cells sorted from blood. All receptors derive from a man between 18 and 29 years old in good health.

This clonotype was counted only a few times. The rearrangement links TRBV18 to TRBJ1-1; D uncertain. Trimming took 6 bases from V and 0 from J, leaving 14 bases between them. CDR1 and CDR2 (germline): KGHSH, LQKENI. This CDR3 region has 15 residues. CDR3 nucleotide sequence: TGTGCCAGCTCTCCCCTGAGCGCGGTGAACACTGAAGCTTTCTTT. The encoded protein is CASSPLSAVNTEAFF.

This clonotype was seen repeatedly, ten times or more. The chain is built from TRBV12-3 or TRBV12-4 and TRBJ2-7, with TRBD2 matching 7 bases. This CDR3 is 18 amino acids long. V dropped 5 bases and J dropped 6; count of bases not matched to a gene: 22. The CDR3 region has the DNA TGTGCCAGCAGTAATCTTCCGGAGTCGGGGGGAACCCTATGCGAGCAGTACGTC. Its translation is CASSNLPESGGTLCEQYV.

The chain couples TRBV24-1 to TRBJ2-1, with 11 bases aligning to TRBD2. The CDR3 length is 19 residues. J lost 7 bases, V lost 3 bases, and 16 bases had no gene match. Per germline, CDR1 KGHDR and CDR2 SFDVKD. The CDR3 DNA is TGTGCCACCAGTGATAACCTGCCATATAGCGGGAGGGCCGGGAATGAGCAGTTCTTC. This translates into CATSDNLPYSGRAGNEQFF.

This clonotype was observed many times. The CDR3 loop is CSAIGLFYNEQFF. The DNA of the CDR3 is TGCAGTGCTATCGGGCTGTTTTACAATGAGCAGTTCTTC. This chain links TRBV20-1 with TRBJ2-1; D unclear. The CDR3 runs 13 residues. V dropped 4 bases and J dropped 4 bases, with 11 bases sitting between them. The V gene's germline CDR1 is DFQATT and CDR2 SNEGSKA (reference sequence).

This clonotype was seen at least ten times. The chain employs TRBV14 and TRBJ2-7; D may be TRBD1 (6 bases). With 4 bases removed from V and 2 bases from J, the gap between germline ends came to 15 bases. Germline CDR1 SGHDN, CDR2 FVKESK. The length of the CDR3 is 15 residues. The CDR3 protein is CASSRSGTLTYEQYF. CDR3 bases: TGTGCCAGCAGCCGATCCGGGACACTGACCTACGAGCAGTACTTC.

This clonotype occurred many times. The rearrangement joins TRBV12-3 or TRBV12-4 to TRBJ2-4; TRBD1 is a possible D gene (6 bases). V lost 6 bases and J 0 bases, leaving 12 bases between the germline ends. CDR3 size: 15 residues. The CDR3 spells CASSSRTVAKNIQYF. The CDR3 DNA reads TGTGCCAGCAGCAGCCGGACAGTAGCCAAAAACATTCAGTACTTC.

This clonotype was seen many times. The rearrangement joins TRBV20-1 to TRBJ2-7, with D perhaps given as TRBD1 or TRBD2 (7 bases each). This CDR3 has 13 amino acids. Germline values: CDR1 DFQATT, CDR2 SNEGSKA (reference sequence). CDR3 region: CSIRGGRAYEQYF. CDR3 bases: TGCAGCATCAGGGGGGGGAGGGCCTACGAGCAGTACTTC.

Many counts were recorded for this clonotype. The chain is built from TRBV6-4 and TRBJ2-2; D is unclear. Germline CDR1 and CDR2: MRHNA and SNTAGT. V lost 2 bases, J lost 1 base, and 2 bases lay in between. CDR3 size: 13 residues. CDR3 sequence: CASSDGNTGELFF. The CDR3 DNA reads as TGTGCCAGCAGTGACGGGAACACCGGGGAGCTGTTTTTT.

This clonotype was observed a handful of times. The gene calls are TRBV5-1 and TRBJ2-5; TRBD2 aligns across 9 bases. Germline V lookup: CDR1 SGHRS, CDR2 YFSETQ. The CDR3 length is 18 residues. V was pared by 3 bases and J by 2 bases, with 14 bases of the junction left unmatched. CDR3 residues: CASSWGLGLAGKQETQYF. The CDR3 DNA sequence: TGCGCCAGCAGCTGGGGATTGGGGCTAGCGGGAAAACAAGAGACCCAGTACTTC.

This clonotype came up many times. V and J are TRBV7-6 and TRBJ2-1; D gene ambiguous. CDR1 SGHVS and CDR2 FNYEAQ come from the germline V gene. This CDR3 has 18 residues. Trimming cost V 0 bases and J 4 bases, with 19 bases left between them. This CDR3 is CASSLAGVGPGKYNEQFF. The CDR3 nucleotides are TGTGCCAGCAGCTTAGCAGGAGTAGGGCCTGGGAAGTACAATGAGCAGTTCTTC.

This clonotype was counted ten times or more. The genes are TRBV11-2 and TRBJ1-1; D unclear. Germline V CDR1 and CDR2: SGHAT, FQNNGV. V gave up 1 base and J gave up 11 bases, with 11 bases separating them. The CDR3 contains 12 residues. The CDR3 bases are TGTGCCAGCAGCTTAGTTGAGCTTGAGGCTTTCTTT. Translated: CASSLVELEAFF. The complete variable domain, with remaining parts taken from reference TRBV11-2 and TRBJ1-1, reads EAGVAQSPRYKIIEKRQSVAFWCNPISGHATLYWYQQILGQGPKLLIQFQNNGVVDDSQLPKDRFSAERLKGVDSTLKIQPAKLEDSAVYLCASSLVELEAFFGQGTRLTVV.

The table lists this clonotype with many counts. CDR3 region: CASSLGQGRSEKLFF. The CDR3 DNA sequence: TGCGCCAGCAGCTTGGGGCAGGGGCGGTCTGAAAAACTGTTTTTT. The chain couples TRBV5-1 to TRBJ1-4; weak D call: TRBD1 (6 bases). CDR3 size: 15 residues. Trimming pared 0 bases from V and 7 bases from J, leaving 13 bases between. CDR1 is SGHRS and CDR2 is YFSETQ in the germline V gene.

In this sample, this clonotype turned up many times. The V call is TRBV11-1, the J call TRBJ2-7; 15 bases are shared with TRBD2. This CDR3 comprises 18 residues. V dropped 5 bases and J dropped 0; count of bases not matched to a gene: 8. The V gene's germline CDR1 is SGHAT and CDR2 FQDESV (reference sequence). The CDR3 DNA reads TGTGCCAGCAGCCCTTGGACTAGCGGGAGGGCCGACTCCTACGAGCAGTACGTC. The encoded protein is CASSPWTSGRADSYEQYV.

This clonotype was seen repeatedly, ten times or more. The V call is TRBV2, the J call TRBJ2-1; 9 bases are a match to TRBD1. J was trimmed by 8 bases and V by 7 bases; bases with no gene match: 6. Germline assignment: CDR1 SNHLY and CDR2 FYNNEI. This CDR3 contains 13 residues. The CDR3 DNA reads TGTGCCAGCACCACAGGGGGCCAGGATGAGCAGTTCTTC. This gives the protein CASTTGGQDEQFF.

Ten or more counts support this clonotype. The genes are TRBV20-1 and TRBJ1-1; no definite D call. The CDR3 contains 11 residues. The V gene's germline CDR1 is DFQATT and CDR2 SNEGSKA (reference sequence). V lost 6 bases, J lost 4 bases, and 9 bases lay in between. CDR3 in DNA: TGCAGTGCGAAGGGAATCACTGAAGCTTTCTTT. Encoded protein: CSAKGITEAFF.

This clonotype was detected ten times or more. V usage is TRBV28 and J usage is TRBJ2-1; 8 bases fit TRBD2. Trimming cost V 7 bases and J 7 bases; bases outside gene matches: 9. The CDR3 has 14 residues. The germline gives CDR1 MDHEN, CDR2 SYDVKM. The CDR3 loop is CASKGSGRRNEQFF. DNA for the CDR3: TGTGCCAGCAAGGGGAGCGGGAGAAGGAATGAGCAGTTCTTC.

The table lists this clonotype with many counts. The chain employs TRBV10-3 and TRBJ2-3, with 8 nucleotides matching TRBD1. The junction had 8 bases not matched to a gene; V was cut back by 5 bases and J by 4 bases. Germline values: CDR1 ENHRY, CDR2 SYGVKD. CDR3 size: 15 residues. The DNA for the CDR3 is TGTGCCATCAGTACTGGACAGGGCGCCGCAGATACGCAGTATTTT. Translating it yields CAISTGQGAADTQYF.

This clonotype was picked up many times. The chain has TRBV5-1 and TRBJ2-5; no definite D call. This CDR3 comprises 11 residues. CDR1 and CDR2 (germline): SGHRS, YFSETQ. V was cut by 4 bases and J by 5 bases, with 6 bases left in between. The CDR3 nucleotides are TGCGCCAGCAGCGATGGGGAGACCCAGTACTTC. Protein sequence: CASSDGETQYF.

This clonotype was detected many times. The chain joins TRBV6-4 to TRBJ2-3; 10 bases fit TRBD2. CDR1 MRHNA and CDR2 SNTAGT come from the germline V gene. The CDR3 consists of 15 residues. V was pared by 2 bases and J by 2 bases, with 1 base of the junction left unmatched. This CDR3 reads CASSDGTSDTDTQYF. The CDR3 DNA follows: TGTGCCAGCAGTGACGGGACTAGCGACACAGATACGCAGTATTTT.

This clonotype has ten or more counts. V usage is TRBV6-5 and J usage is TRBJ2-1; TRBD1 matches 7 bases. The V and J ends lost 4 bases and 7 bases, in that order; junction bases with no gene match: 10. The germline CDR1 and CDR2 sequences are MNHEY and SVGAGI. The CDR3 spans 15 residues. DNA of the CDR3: TGTGCCAGCAGTTTTACCCCGGACAGGAAGAATGAGCAGTTCTTC. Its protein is CASSFTPDRKNEQFF.

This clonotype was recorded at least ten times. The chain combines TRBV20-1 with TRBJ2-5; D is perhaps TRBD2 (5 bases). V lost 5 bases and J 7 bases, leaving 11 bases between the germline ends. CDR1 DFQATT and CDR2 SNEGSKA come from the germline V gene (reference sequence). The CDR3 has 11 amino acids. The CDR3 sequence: CSAAGDGTQYF. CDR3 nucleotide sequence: TGCAGTGCTGCGGGCGACGGGACCCAGTACTTC.

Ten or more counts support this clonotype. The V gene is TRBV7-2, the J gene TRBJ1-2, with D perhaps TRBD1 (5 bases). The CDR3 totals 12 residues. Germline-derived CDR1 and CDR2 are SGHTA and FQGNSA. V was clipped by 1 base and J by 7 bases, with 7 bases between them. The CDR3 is CASSLDRGGYTF. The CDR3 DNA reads TGTGCCAGCAGCTTAGATAGGGGTGGCTACACCTTC. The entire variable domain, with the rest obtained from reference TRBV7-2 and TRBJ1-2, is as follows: GAGVSQSPSNKVTEKGKDVELRCDPISGHTALYWYRQSLGQGLEFLIYFQGNSAPDKSGLPSDRFSAERTGGSVSTLTIQRTQQEDSAVYLCASSLDRGGYTFGSGTRLTVV.

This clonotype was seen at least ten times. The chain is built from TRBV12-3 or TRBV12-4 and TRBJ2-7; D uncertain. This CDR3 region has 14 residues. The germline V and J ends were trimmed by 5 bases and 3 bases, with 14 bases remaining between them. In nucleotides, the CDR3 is TGTGCCAGCAGTCCAGATATGGAAGGCTACGAGCAGTACTTC. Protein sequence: CASSPDMEGYEQYF.

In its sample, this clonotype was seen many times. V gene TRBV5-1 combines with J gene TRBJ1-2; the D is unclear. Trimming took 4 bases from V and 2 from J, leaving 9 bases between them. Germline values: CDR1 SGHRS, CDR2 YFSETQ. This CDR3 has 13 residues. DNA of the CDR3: TGCGCCAGCAGCATCGACGGAAACTATGGCTACACCTTC. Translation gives CASSIDGNYGYTF.

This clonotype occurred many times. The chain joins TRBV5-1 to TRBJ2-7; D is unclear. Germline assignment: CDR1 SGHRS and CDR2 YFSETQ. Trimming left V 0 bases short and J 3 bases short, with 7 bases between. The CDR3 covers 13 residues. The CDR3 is CASSLATSYEQYF. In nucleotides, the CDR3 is TGCGCCAGCAGCTTGGCGACAAGCTACGAGCAGTACTTC.

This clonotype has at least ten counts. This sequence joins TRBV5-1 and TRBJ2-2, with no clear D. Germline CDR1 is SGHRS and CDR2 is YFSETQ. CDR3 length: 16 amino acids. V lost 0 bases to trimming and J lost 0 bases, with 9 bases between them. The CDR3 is CASSLVGLANTGELFF. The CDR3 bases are TGCGCCAGCAGCTTGGTTGGTCTCGCGAACACCGGGGAGCTGTTTTTT.

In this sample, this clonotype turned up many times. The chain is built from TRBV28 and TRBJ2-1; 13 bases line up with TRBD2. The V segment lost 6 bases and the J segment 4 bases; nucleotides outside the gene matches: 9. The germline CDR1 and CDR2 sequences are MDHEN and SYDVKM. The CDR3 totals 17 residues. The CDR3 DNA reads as TGTGCCAGCAGCCCTAACCCGACTAGCGGGAGGTACAATGAGCAGTTCTTC. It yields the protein CASSPNPTSGRYNEQFF.

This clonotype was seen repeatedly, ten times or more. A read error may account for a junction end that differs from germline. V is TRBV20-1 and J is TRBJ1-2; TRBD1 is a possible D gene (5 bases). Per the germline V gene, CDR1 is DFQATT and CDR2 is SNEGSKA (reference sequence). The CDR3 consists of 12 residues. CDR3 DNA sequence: TGCAGTGCCAGAGGGGATTCTCGGGGCTACACCTTC. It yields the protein CSARGDSRGYTF.

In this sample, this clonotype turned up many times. The CDR3 DNA reads as TGCGCCAGCAGCCTGGGCGGGGAGAACACCGGGGAGCTGTTTTTT. It codes for CASSLGGENTGELFF. The gene calls are TRBV5-1 and TRBJ2-2; D may be TRBD2 (6 bases). The germline V and J ends were trimmed by 4 bases and 1 base, with 11 bases remaining between them. The germline V gene encodes CDR1 SGHRS and CDR2 YFSETQ. The CDR3 has 15 amino acids. Looking up the rest from reference TRBV5-1 and TRBJ2-2 gives the full variable domain: KAGVTQTPRYLIKTRGQQVTLSCSPISGHRSVSWYQQTPGQGLQFLFEYFSETQRNKGNFPGRFSGRQFSNSRSEMNVSTLELGDSALYLCASSLGGENTGELFFGEGSRLTVL.